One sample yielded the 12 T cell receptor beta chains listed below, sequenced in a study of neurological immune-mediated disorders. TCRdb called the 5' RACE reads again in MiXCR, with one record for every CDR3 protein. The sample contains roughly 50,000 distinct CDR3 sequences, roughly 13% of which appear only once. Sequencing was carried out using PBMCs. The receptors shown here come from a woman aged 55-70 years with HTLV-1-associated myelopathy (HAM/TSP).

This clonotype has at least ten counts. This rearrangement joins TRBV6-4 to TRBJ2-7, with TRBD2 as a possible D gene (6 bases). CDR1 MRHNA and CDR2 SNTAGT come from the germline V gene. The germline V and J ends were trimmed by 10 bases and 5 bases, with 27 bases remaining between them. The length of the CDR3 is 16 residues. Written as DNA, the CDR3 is TGTGCCACCCAGTGGGGTACTAGGACTATGGCCGACGAGCAGTACTTC. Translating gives CATQWGTRTMADEQYF.

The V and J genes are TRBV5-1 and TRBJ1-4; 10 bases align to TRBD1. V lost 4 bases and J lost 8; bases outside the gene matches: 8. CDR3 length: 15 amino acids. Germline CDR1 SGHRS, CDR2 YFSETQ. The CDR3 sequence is CASSLGQGTREKLFF. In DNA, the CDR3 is TGCGCCAGCAGCCTGGGACAGGGGACCCGGGAAAAACTGTTTTTT.

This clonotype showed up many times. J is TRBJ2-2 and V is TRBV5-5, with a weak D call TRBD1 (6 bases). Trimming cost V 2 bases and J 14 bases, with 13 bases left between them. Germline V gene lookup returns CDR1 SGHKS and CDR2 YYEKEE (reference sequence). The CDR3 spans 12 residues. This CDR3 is CASSFSTGPLFF. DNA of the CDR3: TGTGCCAGCAGCTTTTCGACAGGCCCTCTGTTTTTT.

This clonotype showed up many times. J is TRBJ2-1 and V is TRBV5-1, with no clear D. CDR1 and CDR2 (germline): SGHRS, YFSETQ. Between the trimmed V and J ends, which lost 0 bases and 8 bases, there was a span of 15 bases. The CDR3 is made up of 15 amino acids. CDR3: CASSLVQLGRYEQFF. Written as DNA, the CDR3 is TGCGCCAGCAGCTTGGTACAGTTAGGGCGCTATGAGCAGTTCTTC.

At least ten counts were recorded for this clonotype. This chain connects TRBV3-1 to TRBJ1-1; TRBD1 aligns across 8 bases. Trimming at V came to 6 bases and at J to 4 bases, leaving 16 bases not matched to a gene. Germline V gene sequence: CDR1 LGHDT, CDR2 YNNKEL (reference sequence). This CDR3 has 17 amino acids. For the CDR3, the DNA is TGTGCCAGCAGAGGGGGGACAGGTATGTTTGGGGGCACTGAAGCTTTCTTT. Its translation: CASRGGTGMFGGTEAFF.

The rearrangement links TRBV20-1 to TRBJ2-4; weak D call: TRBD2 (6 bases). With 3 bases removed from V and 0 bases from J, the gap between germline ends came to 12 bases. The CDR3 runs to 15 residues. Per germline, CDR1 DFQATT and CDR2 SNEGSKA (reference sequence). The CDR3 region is CSARRGAVAKNIQYF. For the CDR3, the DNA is TGCAGTGCTAGGCGCGGGGCCGTAGCCAAAAACATTCAGTACTTC.

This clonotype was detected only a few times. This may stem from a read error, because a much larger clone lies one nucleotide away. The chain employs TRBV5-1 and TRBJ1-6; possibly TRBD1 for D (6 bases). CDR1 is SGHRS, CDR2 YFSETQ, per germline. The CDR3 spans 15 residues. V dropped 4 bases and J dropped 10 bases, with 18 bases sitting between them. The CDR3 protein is CASSTQCGGGSPLHF. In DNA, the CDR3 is TGCGCCAGCAGCACACAATGTGGAGGGGGATCACCCCTCCACTTT. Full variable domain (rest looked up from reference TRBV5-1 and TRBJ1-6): KAGVTQTPRYLIKTRGQQVTLSCSPISGHRSVSWYQQTPGQGLQFLFEYFSETQRNKGNFPGRFSGRQFSNSRSEMNVSTLELGDSALYLCASSTQCGGGSPLHFGNGTRLTVT.

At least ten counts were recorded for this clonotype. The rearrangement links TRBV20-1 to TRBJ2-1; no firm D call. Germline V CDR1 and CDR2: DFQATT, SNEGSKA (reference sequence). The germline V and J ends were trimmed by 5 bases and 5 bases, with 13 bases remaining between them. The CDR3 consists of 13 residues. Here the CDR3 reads CSAPHPYNNEQFF. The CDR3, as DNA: TGCAGTGCTCCCCACCCCTACAACAATGAGCAGTTCTTC.

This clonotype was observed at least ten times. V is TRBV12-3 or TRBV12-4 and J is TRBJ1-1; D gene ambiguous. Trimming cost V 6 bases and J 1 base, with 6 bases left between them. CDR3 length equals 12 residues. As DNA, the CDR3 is TGTGCCAGCAGCTGGGGGAACACTGAAGCTTTCTTT. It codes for CASSWGNTEAFF.

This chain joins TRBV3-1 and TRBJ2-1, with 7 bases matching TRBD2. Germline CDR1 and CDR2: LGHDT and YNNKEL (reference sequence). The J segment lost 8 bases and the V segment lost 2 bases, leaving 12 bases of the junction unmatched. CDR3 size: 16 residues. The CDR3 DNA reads TGTGCCAGCAGCCAACTGGGGCGGGAGAAAAGGGATGAGCAGTTCTTC. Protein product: CASSQLGREKRDEQFF.

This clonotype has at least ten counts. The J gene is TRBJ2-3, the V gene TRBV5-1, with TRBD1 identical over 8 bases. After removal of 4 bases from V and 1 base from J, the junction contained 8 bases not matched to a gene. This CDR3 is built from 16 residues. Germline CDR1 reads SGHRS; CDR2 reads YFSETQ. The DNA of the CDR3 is TGCGCCAGCAGCCACGACAGGGGCTTCCGCACAGATACGCAGTATTTT. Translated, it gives CASSHDRGFRTDTQYF.

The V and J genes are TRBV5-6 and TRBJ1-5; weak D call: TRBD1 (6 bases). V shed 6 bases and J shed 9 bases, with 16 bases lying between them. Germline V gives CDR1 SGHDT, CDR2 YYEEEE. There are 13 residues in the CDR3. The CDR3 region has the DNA TGTGCCAGCACGTTCAGGGGCCTCCGGCCCCAGCATTTT. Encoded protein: CASTFRGLRPQHF.